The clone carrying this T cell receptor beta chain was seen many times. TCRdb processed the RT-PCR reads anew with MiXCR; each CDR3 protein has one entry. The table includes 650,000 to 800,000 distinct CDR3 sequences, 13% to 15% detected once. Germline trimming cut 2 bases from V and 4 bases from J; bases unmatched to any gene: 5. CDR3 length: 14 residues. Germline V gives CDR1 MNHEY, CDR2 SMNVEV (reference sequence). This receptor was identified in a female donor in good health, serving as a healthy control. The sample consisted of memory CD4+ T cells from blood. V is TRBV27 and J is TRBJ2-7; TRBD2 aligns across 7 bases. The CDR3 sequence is CASSLRQGGYEQYF. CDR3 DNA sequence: TGTGCCAGCAGTTTAAGGCAGGGAGGGTACGAGCAGTACTTC.